Listed below are T cell receptor beta chains from one sample, sequenced in a study of shared clonotypes between healthy human individuals. Assay: immunoSEQ multiplex PCR; the TCRdb copy retains only in-frame clones and omits some. The table shows hundreds of thousands of clones, with 90% to 97% occurring only once. The sample consisted of naive CD4+ T cells sorted from blood. These receptors originate from a woman in her 30s in good health. Both conserved end residues are part of each CDR3. Each record gives: J gene, D gene, V gene, clone size, CDR3 protein, CDR3 DNA. The D gene is left open where the match is weak. Expanded clones are given a class, and other clones once, few, many or no size at all.

TRBJ1-5	.	TRBV27	once	CASRETGYSNQPQHF	TGTGCCAGCAGGGAGACAGGATATAGCAATCAGCCCCAGCATTTT
TRBJ2-3	.	TRBV6-4	.	CASSGQSTDTQYF	TGTGCCAGCAGTGGCCAATCCACAGATACGCAGTATTTT
TRBJ2-7	TRBD2	TRBV11-2	.	CASSLDSAGTSDTYEQYF	TGTGCCAGCAGCTTAGATTCAGCCGGGACTAGCGACACCTACGAGCAGTACTTC
TRBJ2-6	.	TRBV4-2	.	CASSQDNPPGANVLTF	TGTGCCAGCAGCCAAGATAACCCTCCTGGGGCCAACGTCCTGACTTTC
TRBJ1-2	TRBD1	TRBV9	.	CASSVGTGGPFNYGYTF	TGTGCCAGCAGCGTAGGAACAGGGGGCCCCTTTAACTATGGCTACACCTTC
TRBJ2-7	.	TRBV20-1	.	CSAHSPYEQYF	TGCAGTGCTCACAGTCCCTACGAGCAGTACTTC
TRBJ1-5	.	TRBV21-1	.	CASSNRSDSNQPQHF	TGTGCCAGCAGCAATAGGTCCGATAGCAATCAGCCCCAGCATTTT
TRBJ1-1	TRBD1	TRBV27	.	CASSPITGGSEAFF	TGTGCCAGCAGTCCAATAACAGGGGGATCTGAAGCTTTCTTT
TRBJ2-2	TRBD2	TRBV7-8	.	CASSSRSGRTGELFF	TGTGCCAGCAGCTCACGTAGCGGGCGCACCGGGGAGCTGTTTTTT
TRBJ2-3	TRBD2	TRBV4-1	.	CASSQDRLVAGVAGTDTQYF	TGCGCCAGCAGCCAAGATCGATTAGTAGCGGGAGTCGCGGGTACAGATACGCAGTATTTT
TRBJ2-2	.	TRBV13	.	CASSLEDSQKGELFF	TGTGCCAGCAGCTTAGAGGACTCACAGAAGGGGGAGCTGTTTTTT
TRBJ2-2	.	TRBV28	.	CASSLGLLEEELFF	TGTGCCAGCAGTTTGGGGCTACTAGAGGAGGAGCTGTTTTTT
TRBJ2-5	TRBD1	TRBV29-1	.	CSAGDRGQETQYF	TGCAGCGCAGGGGACAGGGGGCAAGAGACCCAGTACTTC
TRBJ2-7	.	TRBV11-1	.	CASSRQTYEQYF	TGTGCCAGCAGCCGACAAACCTACGAGCAGTACTTC
TRBJ2-6	.	TRBV11-2	.	CASSLSGANVLTF	TGTGCCAGCAGCTTATCTGGGGCCAACGTCCTGACTTTC
TRBJ2-7	TRBD2	TRBV11-2	.	CASSLDYLPGGRSHEQYF	TGTGCCAGCAGCTTAGATTATCTCCCTGGCGGGAGGTCCCACGAGCAGTACTTC
TRBJ1-5	TRBD1	TRBV10-3	.	CAIRGQLDNQPQHF	TGTGCCATCAGGGGACAGTTGGACAATCAGCCCCAGCATTTT
TRBJ1-4	TRBD1	TRBV6-1	.	CASSGGGRGFF	TGTGCCAGCAGTGGAGGGGGCCGCGGATTTTTT
TRBJ1-2	.	TRBV29-1	.	CSGGGTGSANYGYTF	TGCAGCGGGGGGGGCACGGGCAGCGCTAACTATGGCTACACCTTC
TRBJ2-2	.	TRBV2	.	CASRGDTGELFF	TGTGCCAGTCGAGGGGACACCGGGGAGCTGTTTTTT
TRBJ2-1	TRBD1	TRBV5-6	.	CASSLATGRPFF	TGTGCCAGCAGCTTGGCGACAGGGAGACCGTTCTTC
TRBJ2-7	TRBD2	TRBV5-1	.	CASSITSGRYYEQYF	TGCGCCAGCAGCATTACTAGCGGGCGCTACTACGAGCAGTACTTC
TRBJ1-4	.	TRBV19	.	CASSLNSDLNEKLFF	TGTGCCAGTAGTTTAAACTCCGACCTTAATGAAAAACTGTTTTTT
TRBJ2-7	TRBD2	TRBV28	.	CASSSAGASGGYEQYF	TGTGCCAGCAGTTCCGCGGGGGCTAGCGGGGGCTACGAGCAGTACTTC
TRBJ2-3	TRBD2	TRBV28	once	CASSSPLAGEEDTQYF	TGTGCCAGCAGTTCTCCTCTAGCGGGAGAGGAAGATACGCAGTATTTT
TRBJ1-2	TRBD1	TRBV5-4	.	CASSLGQGANYGYTF	TGTGCCAGCAGCTTGGGACAGGGAGCTAACTATGGCTACACCTTC
TRBJ2-2	.	TRBV15	.	CATSRDRSHNTGELFF	TGTGCCACCAGCAGAGATCGGTCGCACAACACCGGGGAGCTGTTTTTT
TRBJ2-6	TRBD1	TRBV7-8	.	CASSSGTGAPSGANVLTF	TGTGCCAGCAGCTCGGGGACAGGGGCTCCTTCCGGGGCCAACGTCCTGACTTTC
TRBJ2-3	TRBD2	TRBV27	.	CASRKTSTRLTDTQYF	TGTGCCAGCAGAAAGACTAGCACTAGGCTCACAGATACGCAGTATTTT
TRBJ2-5	.	TRBV5-6	.	CASSLPPAAQETQYF	TGTGCCAGCAGCCTCCCCCCGGCGGCTCAAGAGACCCAGTACTTC
TRBJ2-1	.	TRBV28	.	CASRVLLQGSYNEQFF	TGTGCCAGCAGGGTGCTCCTACAGGGATCCTACAATGAGCAGTTCTTC
TRBJ2-7	.	TRBV30	.	CAWSVGGPTFEQYF	TGTGCCTGGAGTGTAGGAGGTCCGACCTTCGAGCAGTACTTC
TRBJ2-1	TRBD2	TRBV9	.	CASSVAGRGAYNEQFF	TGTGCCAGCAGCGTAGCCGGGCGGGGGGCCTACAATGAGCAGTTCTTC
TRBJ2-7	.	TRBV4-1	.	CASSPRGGSYEQYF	TGCGCCAGCAGCCCCCGAGGGGGATCCTACGAGCAGTACTTC
TRBJ1-1	.	TRBV11-2	.	CASSSSTGLNTEAFF	TGTGCCAGCAGCTCGTCGACAGGTCTGAACACTGAAGCTTTCTTT
TRBJ2-7	TRBD1	TRBV11-2	.	CASSHGTGTYEQYF	TGTGCCAGCAGCCATGGGACAGGCACCTACGAGCAGTACTTC
TRBJ2-7	TRBD1	TRBV5-4	.	CASSSPGQGYEQYF	TGTGCCAGCAGCTCCCCGGGACAGGGGTACGAGCAGTACTTC
TRBJ1-4	TRBD1	TRBV7-2	.	CASSPRTGTGEKLFF	TGTGCCAGCAGCCCCCGGACAGGGACGGGTGAAAAACTGTTTTTT
TRBJ2-7	TRBD1	TRBV27	.	CASSGQGGVYEQYF	TGTGCCAGCAGTGGACAGGGAGGTGTCTACGAGCAGTACTTC
TRBJ2-7	.	TRBV29-1	.	CSAIAGSYEQYF	TGCAGCGCTATAGCCGGCTCCTACGAGCAGTACTTC
TRBJ2-1	TRBD2	TRBV5-1	.	CASGPLGLAGVREQFF	TGCGCCAGCGGACCACTCGGGCTAGCGGGAGTGAGGGAGCAGTTCTTC
TRBJ2-7	TRBD2	TRBV28	.	CASSRLAGDVDEQYF	TGTGCCAGCAGCCGACTAGCGGGAGACGTCGACGAGCAGTACTTC
TRBJ1-1	.	TRBV18	.	CASSPRLGQEGTEAFF	TGTGCCAGCTCACCACGATTGGGGCAGGAGGGGACTGAAGCTTTCTTT
TRBJ2-7	.	TRBV7-2	.	CASSKGWQAGNEQYF	TGTGCCAGCAGCAAAGGTTGGCAGGCGGGCAACGAGCAGTACTTC
TRBJ2-4	.	TRBV19	.	CASSMGTQLAKNIQYF	TGTGCCAGTAGTATGGGGACACAACTAGCCAAAAACATTCAGTACTTC
TRBJ1-1	.	TRBV7-3	.	CASSLEAGNTEAFF	TGTGCCAGCAGCTTGGAGGCGGGGAACACTGAAGCTTTCTTT
TRBJ2-7	.	TRBV11-2	.	CASSRATPPYEQYF	TGTGCCAGCAGCCGAGCGACTCCCCCTTACGAGCAGTACTTC
TRBJ2-1	.	TRBV28	.	CASSPRVPRRGQFF	TGTGCCAGCAGTCCAAGAGTTCCTCGTCGCGGGCAGTTCTTC
TRBJ2-5	.	TRBV18	.	CASSPQVFEETQYF	TGTGCCAGCTCACCACAGGTATTTGAAGAGACCCAGTACTTC